One sample yielded the 14 T cell receptor beta chains listed below, sequenced in a study of Ad26.COV2.S vaccination and SARS-CoV-2 variants. The assay was immunoSEQ multiplex PCR, and TCRdb's table has in-frame clones only and misses some. The table includes around 350,000 clones, under 95% detected once. The sequencing used peripheral blood, collected after recovery from COVID-19. All receptors derive from a human donor who had recovered from COVID-19.

V and J are TRBV29-1 and TRBJ2-3, with 9 nucleotides matching TRBD2. The CDR3 sequence is 15 residues long. Germline trimming cut 3 bases from V and 2 bases from J; bases unmatched to any gene: 6. CDR1 and CDR2 (germline): SQVTM, ANQGSEA. The CDR3 reads CSVEPRGGDTDTQYF. The CDR3, as DNA: TGCAGCGTTGAGCCTCGCGGGGGGGACACAGATACGCAGTATTTT.

The gene calls are TRBV5-1 and TRBJ1-1; D is uncertain. The CDR3 is 15 amino acids. The V end lost 0 bases, the J end lost 0 bases, and 9 bases lay between the germline ends. In germline, CDR1 is SGHRS, CDR2 YFSETQ. The CDR3 is CASSLGEVMNTEAFF. The CDR3 DNA sequence: TGCGCCAGCAGCTTGGGGGAAGTAATGAACACTGAAGCTTTCTTT.

This chain connects TRBV9 to TRBJ2-2, with 8 bases fitting TRBD2. The length of the CDR3 is 16 residues. Per germline, CDR1 SGDLS and CDR2 YYNGEE. J lost 3 bases, V lost 0 bases, and 4 bases had no gene match. The CDR3, as DNA: TGTGCCAGCAGCGTAGGCGGGGGGCCCCACACCGGGGAGCTGTTTTTT. Protein sequence: CASSVGGGPHTGELFF.

The chain joins TRBV5-1 to TRBJ2-5, with D unresolved. CDR3 length: 13 amino acids. The germline V gene encodes CDR1 SGHRS and CDR2 YFSETQ. V was shortened by 0 bases and J by 1 base, with 4 bases between the two germline ends. The CDR3 here is CASSLVSQETQYF. CDR3 DNA sequence: TGCGCCAGCAGCTTGGTCAGCCAAGAGACCCAGTACTTC. Variable domain in full (rest from reference TRBV5-1 and TRBJ2-5): KAGVTQTPRYLIKTRGQQVTLSCSPISGHRSVSWYQQTPGQGLQFLFEYFSETQRNKGNFPGRFSGRQFSNSRSEMNVSTLELGDSALYLCASSLVSQETQYFGPGTRLLVL.

The chain uses TRBV7-9 and TRBJ1-2; D gene uncertain. CDR1 and CDR2 (germline): SEHNR, FQNEAQ (reference sequence). Between the trimmed V and J ends, which lost 4 bases and 6 bases, there was a span of 18 bases. CDR3 length equals 15 residues. The DNA of the CDR3 is TGTGCCAGCAGCTCCCCGGGGATGTTGCGGGATGGCTACACCTTC. Translation: CASSSPGMLRDGYTF.

The rearrangement joins TRBV20-1 to TRBJ1-4, with 11 bases aligning to TRBD1. The ends lost 3 bases at V and 7 bases at J; junction bases unmatched: 7. Germline V gene sequence: CDR1 DFQATT, CDR2 SNEGSKA (reference sequence). The CDR3 totals 15 residues. The CDR3 region has the DNA TGCAGTGCTAGTCCTGGGACAGGGGGTGTTGAAAAACTGTTTTTT. The encoded protein is CSASPGTGGVEKLFF.

The V gene is TRBV10-1, the J gene TRBJ2-1; the D gene could be TRBD1 or TRBD2 (5 bases each). CDR3 length: 14 amino acids. With 4 bases removed from V and 0 bases from J, the gap between germline ends came to 7 bases. Germline V gives CDR1 WNHNN, CDR2 SYGVQD (reference sequence). CDR3 residues: CASSGGDSYNEQFF. Here the CDR3 DNA reads TGCGCCAGCAGTGGAGGGGACTCCTACAATGAGCAGTTCTTC.

This chain connects TRBV24-1 to TRBJ2-5; 7 nucleotides align to TRBD2. Trimming removed 3 bases from V and 2 bases from J; junction bases left unmatched: 5. The CDR3 is made up of 15 amino acids. From germline, CDR1 is KGHDR and CDR2 SFDVKD. The CDR3 loop reads CATSDGGGNQETQYF. For the CDR3, the DNA is TGTGCCACCAGTGATGGGGGGGGGAATCAAGAGACCCAGTACTTC.

The chain employs TRBV5-1 and TRBJ1-2, with D perhaps TRBD1 (5 bases). The CDR3 covers 15 residues. Trimming pared 7 bases from V and 3 bases from J, leaving 19 bases between. The germline V gene encodes CDR1 SGHRS and CDR2 YFSETQ. DNA of the CDR3: TGCGCCAGCCGGGGGATCCGGAGTTGGGACTATGGCTACACCTTC. It yields the protein CASRGIRSWDYGYTF.

This sequence joins TRBV10-2 and TRBJ1-5; 8 nucleotides align to TRBD1. V gave up 6 bases and J gave up 2 bases; unmatched junction bases: 6. The CDR3 is made up of 15 amino acids. Germline CDR1 is WSHSY and CDR2 is SAAADI. The CDR3 reads CASSTGGIRNQPQHF. Here the CDR3 DNA reads TGCGCCAGCAGCACAGGGGGAATTCGCAATCAGCCCCAGCATTTT.

V is TRBV27 and J is TRBJ1-2, with 7 bases that match TRBD1. The V gene end was trimmed by 5 bases and the J gene end by 3 bases; junction bases not matched to a gene: 3. Germline CDR1 is MNHEY and CDR2 is SMNVEV (reference sequence). This CDR3 contains 13 residues. The DNA for the CDR3 is TGTGCCAGCAGTCCGCAGGGGGACTATGGCTACACCTTC. Encoded protein: CASSPQGDYGYTF.

The V and J genes are TRBV18 and TRBJ2-7, with D tentatively TRBD1 (6 bases). This CDR3 has 16 residues. V was pared by 0 bases and J by 6 bases, with 18 bases between. Germline CDR1 and CDR2: KGHSH and LQKENI. The CDR3 bases are TGTGCCAGCTCACCACCCTCTGGGGGCGTAGCCGGCGAGCAGTACTTC. Its protein product is CASSPPSGGVAGEQYF.

The chain is built from TRBV6-5 and TRBJ1-4; no reliable D call. The germline V and J ends were trimmed by 11 bases and 10 bases, with 23 bases remaining between them. The CDR3 has 14 amino acids. CDR1 and CDR2 (germline): MNHEY, SVGAGI. This CDR3 is CAGPPRLMNSKLFF. The DNA for the CDR3 is TGTGCCGGCCCACCAAGGCTAATGAATTCAAAACTGTTTTTT.

The V and J genes are TRBV12-5 and TRBJ1-5; perhaps TRBD1 as D (5 bases). The CDR3 consists of 13 residues. Germline lookup yields CDR1 LGHNT and CDR2 FRNRAP. V shed 4 bases and J shed 7 bases, with 11 bases lying between them. The CDR3 DNA is TGTGCTAGTGGTTCCCAGGGTTACCAGCCCCAGCATTTT. This translates into CASGSQGYQPQHF. The full variable domain, in which reference TRBV12-5 and TRBJ1-5 provide the parts outside the CDR3, is DARVTQTPRHKVTEMGQEVTMRCQPILGHNTVFWYRQTMMQGLELLAYFRNRAPLDDSGMPKDRFSAEMPDATLATLKIQPSEPRDSAVYFCASGSQGYQPQHFGDGTRLSIL.